This T cell receptor beta chain was retrieved from a study of vaccination and CD4 T cells after COVID-19. Study-wide background: Post-COVID draws followed diagnosis by a median approximately 100 days (range 35 to 161).

Regarding treatment: roughly ten-day PBMC culture with coronavirus spike peptide pools or control peptides (ViraFEST assay). Before TCRs were sequenced, ViraFEST expanded antigen-specific T cells with peptide pools. Positive PCR tests came between March and December 2020, ahead of the US Alpha, Beta and Delta variants. General observations from the study: A median approximately 83% of convalescent patients' SARS-CoV-2-reactive clones emerged only after vaccination.

This clonotype was recorded a few times. Its antigen is unknown. Cultured CD4+ T cell DNA underwent sequencing with the Oncomine TCR Beta short-read assay. From the PCR reads, TCRdb called clonotypes with MiXCR, one entry per CDR3 protein. The sample has 10,000 to 15,000 distinct CDR3 sequences, 50% seen once; the top ten hold roughly 30%. The sequenced sample was CD4+ T cells from blood, cultured in vitro. This TCR derives from a human donor who had recovered from COVID-19.

The CDR3 loop reads CASSLGPRPSSGNTIYF. Here the CDR3 DNA reads TGTGCCAGCAGTTTAGGGCCCCGACCCAGCTCTGGAAACACCATATATTTT. The chain recombines TRBV12-3 or TRBV12-4 with TRBJ1-3, with D unresolved. The CDR3 extends over 17 amino acids. V was pared by 1 base and J by 0 bases, with 13 bases between.